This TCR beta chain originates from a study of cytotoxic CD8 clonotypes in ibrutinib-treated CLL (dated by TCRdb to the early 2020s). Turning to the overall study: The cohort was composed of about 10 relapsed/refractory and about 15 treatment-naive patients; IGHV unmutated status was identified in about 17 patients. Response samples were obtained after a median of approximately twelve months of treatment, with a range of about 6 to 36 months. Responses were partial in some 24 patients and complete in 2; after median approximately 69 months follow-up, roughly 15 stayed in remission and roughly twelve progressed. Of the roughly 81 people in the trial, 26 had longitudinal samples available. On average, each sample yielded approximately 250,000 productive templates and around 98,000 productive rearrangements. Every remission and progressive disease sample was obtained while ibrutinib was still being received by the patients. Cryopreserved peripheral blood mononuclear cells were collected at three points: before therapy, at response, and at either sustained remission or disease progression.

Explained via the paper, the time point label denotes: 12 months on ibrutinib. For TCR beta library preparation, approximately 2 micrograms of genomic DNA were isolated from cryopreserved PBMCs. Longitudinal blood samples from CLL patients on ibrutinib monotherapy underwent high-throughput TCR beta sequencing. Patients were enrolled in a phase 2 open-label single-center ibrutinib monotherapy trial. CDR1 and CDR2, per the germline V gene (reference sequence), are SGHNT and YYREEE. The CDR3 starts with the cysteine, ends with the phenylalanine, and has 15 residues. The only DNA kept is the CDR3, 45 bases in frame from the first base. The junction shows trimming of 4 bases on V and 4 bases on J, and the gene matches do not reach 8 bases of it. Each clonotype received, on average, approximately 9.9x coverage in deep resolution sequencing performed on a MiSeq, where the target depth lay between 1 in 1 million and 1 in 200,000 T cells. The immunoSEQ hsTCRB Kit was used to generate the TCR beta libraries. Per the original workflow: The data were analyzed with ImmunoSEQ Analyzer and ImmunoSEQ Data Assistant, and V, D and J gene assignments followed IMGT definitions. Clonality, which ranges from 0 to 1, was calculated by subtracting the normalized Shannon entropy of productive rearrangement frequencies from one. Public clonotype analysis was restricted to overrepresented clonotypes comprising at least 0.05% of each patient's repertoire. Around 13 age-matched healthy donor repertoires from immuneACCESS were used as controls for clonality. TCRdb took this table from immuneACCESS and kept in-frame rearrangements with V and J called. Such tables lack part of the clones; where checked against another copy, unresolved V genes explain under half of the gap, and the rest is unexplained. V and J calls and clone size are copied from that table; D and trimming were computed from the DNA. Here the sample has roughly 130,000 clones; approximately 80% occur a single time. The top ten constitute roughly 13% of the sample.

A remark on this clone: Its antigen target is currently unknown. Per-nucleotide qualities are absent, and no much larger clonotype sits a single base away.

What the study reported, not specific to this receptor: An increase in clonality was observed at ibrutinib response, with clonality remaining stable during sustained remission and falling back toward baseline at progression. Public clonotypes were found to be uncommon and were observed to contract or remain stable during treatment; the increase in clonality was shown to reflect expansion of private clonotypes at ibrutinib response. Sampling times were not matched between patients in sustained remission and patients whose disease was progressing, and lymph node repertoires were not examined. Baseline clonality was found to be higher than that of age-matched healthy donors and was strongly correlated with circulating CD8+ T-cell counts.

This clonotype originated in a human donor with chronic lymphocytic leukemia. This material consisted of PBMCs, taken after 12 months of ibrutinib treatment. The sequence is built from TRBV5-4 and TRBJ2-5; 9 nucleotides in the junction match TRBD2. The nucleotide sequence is TGTGCCAGCAGCCGCGGGGGGGGTCTGGGAGAGACCCAGTACTTC. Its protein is CASSRGGGLGETQYF.